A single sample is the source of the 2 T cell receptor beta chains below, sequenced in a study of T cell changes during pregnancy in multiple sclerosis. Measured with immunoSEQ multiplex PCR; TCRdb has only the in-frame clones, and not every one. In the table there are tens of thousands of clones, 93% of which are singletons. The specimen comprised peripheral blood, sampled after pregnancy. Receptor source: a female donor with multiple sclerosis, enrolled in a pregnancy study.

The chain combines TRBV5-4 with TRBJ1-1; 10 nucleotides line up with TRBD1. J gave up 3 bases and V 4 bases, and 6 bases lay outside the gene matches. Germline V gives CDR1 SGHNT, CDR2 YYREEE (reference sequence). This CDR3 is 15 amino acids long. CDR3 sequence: CASSPGQGRDTEAFF. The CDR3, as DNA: TGTGCCAGCAGCCCGGGACAGGGGCGAGACACTGAAGCTTTCTTT.

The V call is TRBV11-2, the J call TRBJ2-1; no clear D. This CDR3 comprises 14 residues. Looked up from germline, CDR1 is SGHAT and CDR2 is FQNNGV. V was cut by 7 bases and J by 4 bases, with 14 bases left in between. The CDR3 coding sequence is TGTGCCAGCATAGCTCCCGGAGCTTACAATGAGCAGTTCTTC. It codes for CASIAPGAYNEQFF. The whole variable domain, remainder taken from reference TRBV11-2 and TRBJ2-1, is EAGVAQSPRYKIIEKRQSVAFWCNPISGHATLYWYQQILGQGPKLLIQFQNNGVVDDSQLPKDRFSAERLKGVDSTLKIQPAKLEDSAVYLCASIAPGAYNEQFFGPGTRLTVL.